This T cell receptor (beta chain) was sequenced for a study of T cell changes during pregnancy in multiple sclerosis. Method: immunoSEQ multiplex PCR; TCRdb's copy keeps in-frame clones and lacks some. The sample contains 44,000 or so clones, about 90% of which appear only once. The sequencing used peripheral blood, collected in the first trimester of pregnancy. The sequence derives from a female donor in good health, enrolled as a control in a pregnancy study.

DNA for the CDR3: TGTGCCAGCAGCTCGTGGACTAGTTCAGATACGCAGTATTTT. Encoded protein: CASSSWTSSDTQYF. The rearrangement links TRBV7-2 to TRBJ2-3; 7 nucleotides match TRBD2. This CDR3 region has 14 residues. With V trimmed by 4 bases and J by 4 bases, 5 bases remained unmatched. Per germline, CDR1 SGHTA and CDR2 FQGNSA.